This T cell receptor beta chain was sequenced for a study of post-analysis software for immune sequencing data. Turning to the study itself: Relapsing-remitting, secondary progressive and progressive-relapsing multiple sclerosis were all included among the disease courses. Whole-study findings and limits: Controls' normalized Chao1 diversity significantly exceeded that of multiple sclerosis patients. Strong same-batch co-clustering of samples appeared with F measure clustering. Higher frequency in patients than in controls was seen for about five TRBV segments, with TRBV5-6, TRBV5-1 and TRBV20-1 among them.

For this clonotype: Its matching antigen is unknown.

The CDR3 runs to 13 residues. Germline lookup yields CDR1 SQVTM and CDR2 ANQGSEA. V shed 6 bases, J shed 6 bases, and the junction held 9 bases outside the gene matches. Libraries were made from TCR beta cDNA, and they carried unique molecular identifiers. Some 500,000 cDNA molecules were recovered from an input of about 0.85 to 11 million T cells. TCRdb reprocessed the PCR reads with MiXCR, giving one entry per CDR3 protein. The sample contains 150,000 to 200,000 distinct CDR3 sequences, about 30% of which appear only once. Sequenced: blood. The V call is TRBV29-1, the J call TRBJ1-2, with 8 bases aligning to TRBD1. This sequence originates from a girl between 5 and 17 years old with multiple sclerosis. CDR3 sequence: CSVLDREDHGYTF. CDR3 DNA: TGCAGCGTCTTGGACAGGGAGGATCATGGCTACACCTTC.